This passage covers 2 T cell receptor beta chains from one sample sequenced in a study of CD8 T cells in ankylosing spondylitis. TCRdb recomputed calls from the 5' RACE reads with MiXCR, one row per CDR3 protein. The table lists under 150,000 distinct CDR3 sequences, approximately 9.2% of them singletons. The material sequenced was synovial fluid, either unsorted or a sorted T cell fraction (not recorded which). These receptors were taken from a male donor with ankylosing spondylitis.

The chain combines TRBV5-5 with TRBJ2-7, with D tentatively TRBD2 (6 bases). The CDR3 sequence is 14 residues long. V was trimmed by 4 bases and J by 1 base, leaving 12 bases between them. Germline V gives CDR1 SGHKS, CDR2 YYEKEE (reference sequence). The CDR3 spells CASSPVGLSYEQYF. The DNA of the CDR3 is TGTGCCAGCAGCCCAGTGGGACTTTCCTACGAGCAGTACTTC.

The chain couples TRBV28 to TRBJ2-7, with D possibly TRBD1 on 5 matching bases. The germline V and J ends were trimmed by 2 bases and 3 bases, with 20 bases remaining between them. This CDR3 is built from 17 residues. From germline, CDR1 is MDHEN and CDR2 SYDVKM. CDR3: CASSLRSGHTQDYEQYF. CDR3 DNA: TGTGCCAGCAGTTTAAGGTCAGGCCATACACAGGACTACGAGCAGTACTTC.